This TCR beta chain is drawn from a study of blood T cell repertoires in COVID-19. The wider study: The United States, Italy and Spain provided the acute and convalescent COVID-19 samples. Sources were T cells, B-cell-depleted T cells, or PBMCs; the material itself was cDNA or gDNA.

CDR1 and CDR2 from the germline V gene are ENHRY and SYGVKD. CDR3 length: 15 residues. V shed 0 bases and J shed 0 bases, with 9 bases lying between them. How the authors handled the data: Amplified reference gene primers provided the basis for estimating nucleated cell counts. The assay was immunoSEQ multiplex PCR, and TCRdb's table has in-frame clones only and misses some. That table gives V, J and clone size, and the DNA gave D and trimming. The sample carries under 150,000 clones, 80% to 90% recorded once. Sample: peripheral blood. This TCR was sampled from a woman in her forties or fifties with acute or convalescent COVID-19. The rearrangement uses TRBV10-3 and TRBJ2-7; the D is unclear. The CDR3 spells CAISESTGISYEQYF. Written as DNA, the CDR3 is TGTGCCATCAGTGAGTCTACGGGTATCTCCTACGAGCAGTACTTC.